These 28 T cell receptor beta chains were sequenced from one sample in a study of OX40 agonist ivuxolimab in advanced cancers. Method: immunoSEQ multiplex PCR; TCRdb's copy keeps in-frame clones and lacks some. The sample comprises approximately 23,000 clones, approximately 85% of which are singletons, and about 55% rests with the top ten. The source was CD4+ or CD8+ T cells sorted from blood, collected in a trial of the OX40 agonist ivuxolimab. The receptor source for this set is an adult with an advanced solid tumor such as melanoma, head and neck, liver or kidney cancer.

The chain couples TRBV5-1 to TRBJ1-4, with 7 bases that match TRBD1. Trimming at V came to 4 bases and at J to 5 bases, leaving 8 bases not matched to a gene. Germline V gives CDR1 SGHRS, CDR2 YFSETQ. The CDR3 covers 15 residues. CDR3 sequence reads: CASSLRDRGNEKLFF. CDR3 DNA: TGCGCCAGCAGCCTACGGGACAGAGGGAATGAAAAACTGTTTTTT.

V gene TRBV19 combines with J gene TRBJ2-3; TRBD2 aligns across 9 bases. Trimming at V came to 7 bases and at J to 1 base, leaving 3 bases not matched to a gene. The CDR3 spans 14 residues. Per germline, CDR1 LNHDA and CDR2 SQIVND (reference sequence). CDR3: CASTWTSGTDTQYF. CDR3 sequence (DNA): TGTGCCAGTACCTGGACTAGCGGCACAGATACGCAGTATTTT.

This rearrangement joins TRBV29-1 to TRBJ1-2; 10 bases align to TRBD1. Trimming cost V 7 bases and J 6 bases; bases outside gene matches: 2. There are 11 residues in the CDR3. The germline CDR1 and CDR2 sequences are SQVTM and ANQGSEA. The CDR3 reads CSGGQGDGYTF. For the CDR3, the DNA is TGCAGCGGAGGACAGGGGGATGGCTACACCTTC.

The chain combines TRBV2 with TRBJ2-2; the D gene could be TRBD1 or TRBD2 (5 bases each). CDR1 is SNHLY, CDR2 FYNNEI, per germline. The V end lost 4 bases, the J end lost 4 bases, and 13 bases lay between the germline ends. The length of the CDR3 is 15 residues. The CDR3 sequence: CASSARGVRTGELFF. The CDR3 DNA reads TGTGCCAGCAGTGCTCGGGGCGTACGCACCGGGGAGCTGTTTTTT.

The V and J genes are TRBV19 and TRBJ2-5, with 9 bases matching TRBD2. CDR1 is LNHDA, CDR2 SQIVND, per germline (reference sequence). V shed 4 bases, J shed 3 bases, and the junction held 3 bases outside the gene matches. This CDR3 contains 14 residues. CDR3 sequence reads: CASSSGLAKETQYF. CDR3 sequence (DNA): TGTGCCAGTAGTAGCGGACTAGCGAAAGAGACCCAGTACTTC.

The chain recombines TRBV13 with TRBJ2-7; weak D call: TRBD2 (6 bases). The CDR3 covers 15 residues. Looked up from germline, CDR1 is PRHDT and CDR2 is FYEKMQ (reference sequence). V lost 1 base, J lost 4 bases, and 14 bases lay in between. CDR3 amino acids: CASSLVGVREYEQYF. CDR3 sequence (DNA): TGTGCCAGCAGCTTAGTTGGAGTGCGGGAATACGAGCAGTACTTC. Combining the CDR3 with reference TRBV13 and TRBJ2-7 gives the whole variable domain AAGVIQSPRHLIKEKRETATLKCYPIPRHDTVYWYQQGPGQDPQFLISFYEKMQSDKGSIPDRFSAQQFSDYHSELNMSSLELGDSALYFCASSLVGVREYEQYFGPGTRLTVT.

The chain uses TRBV30 and TRBJ2-1; D is perhaps TRBD2 (5 bases). This CDR3 is 15 amino acids long. Germline lookup yields CDR1 GTSNPN and CDR2 SVGIG (reference sequence). Trimming took 3 bases from V and 7 from J, leaving 19 bases between them. CDR3 DNA sequence: TGTGCCTGGAGCGGAAACATCGGGGTGGGGAATGAGCAGTTCTTC. Encoded protein: CAWSGNIGVGNEQFF.

Here the CDR3 reads CASSPPGLVANTGELFF. The DNA of the CDR3 is TGTGCCAGCAGCCCACCGGGACTCGTCGCGAACACCGGGGAGCTGTTTTTT. This chain links TRBV7-8 with TRBJ2-2; D is possibly TRBD2 (6 bases). Trimming cost V 5 bases and J 0 bases, with 16 bases left between them. The CDR3 runs to 17 residues. Germline V gene sequence: CDR1 SGHVS, CDR2 FQNEAQ.

The chain links TRBV6-6 to TRBJ2-1; possible D gene TRBD1, 6 bases. The CDR3 runs 13 residues. Looked up from germline, CDR1 is MNHNY and CDR2 is SVGAGI (reference sequence). V dropped 6 bases and J dropped 4 bases, with 10 bases sitting between them. The CDR3 nucleotides are TGTGCCAGCAGCCTTGGACAGTACAATGAGCAGTTCTTC. It yields the protein CASSLGQYNEQFF.

This sequence joins TRBV6-1 and TRBJ2-1; D might be TRBD1 (6 bases). V lost 6 bases to trimming and J lost 3 bases, with 15 bases between them. Germline V CDR1 and CDR2: MNHNS, SASEGT. The CDR3 is made up of 15 amino acids. CDR3 coding DNA: TGTGCCAGCAGCCCAGCCCAGGGGATCTACAATGAGCAGTTCTTC. Translation gives CASSPAQGIYNEQFF.

The chain employs TRBV4-3 and TRBJ1-2; D is unclear. CDR3 size: 17 residues. Trimming pared 1 base from V and 2 bases from J, leaving 17 bases between. The V gene's germline CDR1 is LGHNA and CDR2 YSLEER. CDR3 coding DNA: TGCGCCAGCAGCCAAGTAGGATTGGCAGACGGGAACTATGGCTACACCTTC. It encodes CASSQVGLADGNYGYTF.

Of note for this clone: Relative to the germline gene, one junction end is altered; a read error may explain this. The V and J genes are TRBV7-9 and TRBJ1-1; 7 nucleotides line up with TRBD1. This CDR3 comprises 15 residues. Germline loops: CDR1 SEHNR, CDR2 FQNEAQ (reference sequence). The DNA for the CDR3 is TGTGCCAGCAGCTTGTGGGAACAGGGGAACCCTGAAGCTTTCTTT. Amino acid sequence: CASSLWEQGNPEAFF.

This clone has more than one count but fewer than ten. The genes are TRBV7-6 and TRBJ2-7; 12 positions match TRBD1. The CDR3 length is 15 residues. The V and J ends lost 5 bases and 4 bases, in that order; junction bases with no gene match: 6. Germline V lookup: CDR1 SGHVS, CDR2 FNYEAQ. The CDR3 coding sequence is TGTGCCAGCAGCATGGGGACAGGGGGCGCGTACGAGCAGTACTTC. Translating gives CASSMGTGGAYEQYF.

The genes are TRBV10-3 and TRBJ2-7; 7 bases fit TRBD1. Trimming cost V 6 bases and J 0 bases; bases outside gene matches: 8. The CDR3 has 15 amino acids. The germline V gene has CDR1 ENHRY and CDR2 SYGVKD. For the CDR3, the DNA is TGTGCCATCAGCTCCGGGACAGAGAACTCCTACGAGCAGTACTTC. Encoded protein: CAISSGTENSYEQYF.

The chain has TRBV9 and TRBJ2-1, with D perhaps matching TRBD1 or TRBD2 (6 bases each). This CDR3 contains 15 residues. In germline, CDR1 is SGDLS, CDR2 YYNGEE. V lost 5 bases to trimming and J lost 0 bases, with 12 bases between them. This chain's CDR3 is CASRRGGSSYNEQFF. CDR3 DNA: TGTGCCAGCAGGAGAGGGGGGAGCTCCTACAATGAGCAGTTCTTC.

This chain joins TRBV7-9 and TRBJ2-2; D ambiguous. The germline V gene has CDR1 SEHNR and CDR2 FQNEAQ (reference sequence). V shed 5 bases and J shed 4 bases, with 8 bases lying between them. CDR3 length equals 13 residues. The CDR3 region is CASSGVGTGELFF. In nucleotides, the CDR3 is TGTGCCAGCAGCGGAGTTGGCACCGGGGAGCTGTTTTTT.

The gene calls are TRBV4-1 and TRBJ1-5, with TRBD1 identical over 8 bases. CDR1 MGHRA and CDR2 YSYEKL come from the germline V gene. Trimming cost V 4 bases and J 4 bases; bases outside gene matches: 9. This CDR3 region has 16 residues. The DNA for the CDR3 is TGCGCCAGCAGCCCCTACGACAGGGGAGGAAATCAGCCCCAGCATTTT. This sequence encodes CASSPYDRGGNQPQHF.

In this sample, this clone turned up once. The gene calls are TRBV28 and TRBJ1-1, with D uncertain. This CDR3 has 12 amino acids. V lost 8 bases and J 2 bases, leaving 9 bases between the germline ends. The germline V gene has CDR1 MDHEN and CDR2 SYDVKM. The CDR3 region has the DNA TGTGCCAGCTACGACGGAAACACTGAAGCTTTCTTT. Amino acids: CASYDGNTEAFF.

This clone has only a few counts. The chain employs TRBV9 and TRBJ1-6, with unresolved D. Trimming stripped 2 bases from V and 7 bases from J, with 4 bases between. Per germline, CDR1 SGDLS and CDR2 YYNGEE. The CDR3 contains 12 residues. In nucleotides, the CDR3 is TGTGCCAGCAGCGTGGCGAATTCACCCCTCCACTTT. Residues: CASSVANSPLHF.

The chain links TRBV7-9 to TRBJ2-7; 10 bases are shared with TRBD1. V was pared by 6 bases and J by 5 bases, with 10 bases of the junction left unmatched. This CDR3 region has 15 residues. Germline CDR1 and CDR2: SEHNR and FQNEAQ (reference sequence). CDR3: CASSARDRGVDEQYF. DNA of the CDR3: TGTGCCAGCAGTGCCCGGGACAGGGGCGTGGACGAGCAGTACTTC. Complete variable domain (other parts from reference TRBV7-9 and TRBJ2-7): DTGVSQNPRHKITKRGQNVTFRCDPISEHNRLYWYRQTLGQGPEFLTYFQNEAQLEKSRLLSDRFSAERPKGSFSTLEIQRTEQGDSAMYLCASSARDRGVDEQYFGPGTRLTVT.

The rearrangement links TRBV27 to TRBJ1-1; D is uncertain. The CDR3 covers 13 residues. CDR1 is MNHEY and CDR2 is SMNVEV in the germline V gene (reference sequence). Between the trimmed V and J ends, which lost 5 bases and 1 base, there was a span of 8 bases. CDR3 DNA sequence: TGTGCCAGCAGTCTTCAGAGGAACACTGAAGCTTTCTTT. As protein: CASSLQRNTEAFF.

CDR3 amino acids: CASSSHRTGIAYEQYF. CDR3 nucleotides: TGTGCCAGCAGTTCCCATCGGACAGGCATCGCCTACGAGCAGTACTTC. This chain uses TRBV27 with TRBJ2-7; 7 positions match TRBD1. J lost 2 bases, V lost 4 bases, and 11 bases had no gene match. This CDR3 spans 16 amino acids. Germline V gene sequence: CDR1 MNHEY, CDR2 SMNVEV (reference sequence).

The rearrangement links TRBV5-5 to TRBJ1-4; D gene unclear. The length of the CDR3 is 17 residues. Trimming removed 4 bases at V and 0 bases at J, with 16 bases between. Germline lookup yields CDR1 SGHKS and CDR2 YYEKEE (reference sequence). CDR3: CASSLTDLIATNEKLFF. The CDR3 DNA reads as TGTGCCAGCAGCCTGACGGATTTGATTGCAACTAATGAAAAACTGTTTTTT.

The chain couples TRBV7-8 to TRBJ1-6; D unresolved. Per the germline V gene, CDR1 is SGHVS and CDR2 is FQNEAQ. The CDR3 loop spans 12 amino acids. V dropped 5 bases and J dropped 8 bases, with 7 bases sitting between them. Here the CDR3 DNA reads TGTGCCAGCAGCCCCTTTGATTCACCCCTCCACTTT. Amino acid sequence: CASSPFDSPLHF.

The chain couples TRBV19 to TRBJ1-1; 9 nucleotides agree with TRBD1. Germline V gives CDR1 LNHDA, CDR2 SQIVND (reference sequence). This CDR3 has 14 residues. V lost 4 bases, J lost 5 bases, and 5 bases stayed unmatched. CDR3 protein: CASSTGTGTTEAFF. The CDR3 DNA sequence: TGTGCCAGTAGTACCGGGACAGGGACGACTGAAGCTTTCTTT.

The rearrangement links TRBV4-1 to TRBJ1-5; D remains unclear. V shed 0 bases and J shed 6 bases, with 12 bases lying between them. The CDR3 covers 15 residues. Germline values: CDR1 MGHRA, CDR2 YSYEKL. The CDR3 nucleotides read TGCGCCAGCAGCCAAGATGATCGCCCGCCTCAGCCCCAGCATTTT. Translated, it gives CASSQDDRPPQPQHF.

V gene TRBV7-9 combines with J gene TRBJ1-3, with TRBD1 as a possible D gene (5 bases). Germline values: CDR1 SEHNR, CDR2 FQNEAQ (reference sequence). This CDR3 contains 16 residues. V was trimmed by 8 bases and J by 0 bases, leaving 17 bases between them. The CDR3 DNA follows: TGTGCCAGCGCCCAGCCTAGTGGGACCTCTGGAAACACCATATATTTT. Its protein product is CASAQPSGTSGNTIYF.

This sequence joins TRBV7-9 and TRBJ1-2; 11 nucleotides agree with TRBD1. CDR1 and CDR2 (germline): SEHNR, FQNEAQ (reference sequence). The CDR3 consists of 17 residues. V lost 5 bases to trimming and J lost 3 bases; unmatched junction nucleotides: 11. CDR3: CASSPYLGTGGDYGYTF. In DNA, the CDR3 is TGTGCCAGCAGCCCTTACCTAGGGACAGGGGGTGACTATGGCTACACCTTC.